The 28 T cell receptor beta chains below all came from one sample that was sequenced in a study of T cell responses to AZD1222 COVID-19 vaccine (dated by TCRdb to about 2021). Library preparation used the immunoSEQ multiplex PCR assay. Held by TCRdb, this immuneACCESS table contains in-frame sequences only and omits some clones. Under half of the omission traces to an unresolved V gene where checked; the cause of the rest is unknown. The sample records under 55,000 clones, 80% to 90% of which are singletons. The leading ten clones occupy roughly 10% of the sample. The label giving this sample's time point can be read as: baseline before first vaccination. The specimen comprised peripheral blood, sampled on day 0 of AZD1222 vaccination. The receptor set was obtained from an adult in good health.

CDR3 nucleotide sequence: TGCGCCAGCAGCTTAGGGACAAGCTCCTACAATGAGCAGTTCTTC. This sequence encodes CASSLGTSSYNEQFF. The chain uses TRBV5-1 and TRBJ2-1, with D maybe TRBD1 (6 bases). The CDR3 totals 15 residues. Germline CDR1 SGHRS, CDR2 YFSETQ. Deletions cut 2 bases from V and 0 bases from J, with 9 bases between.

The genes are TRBV6-5 and TRBJ2-7, with 8 positions matching TRBD1. The CDR3 has 14 amino acids. The J segment lost 2 bases and the V segment lost 7 bases, leaving 7 bases of the junction unmatched. Germline CDR1 is MNHEY and CDR2 is SVGAGI. Written as DNA, the CDR3 is TGTGCCAGCATGAAGGACAGGGCCACCTACGAGCAGTACTTC. Translating it yields CASMKDRATYEQYF.

The chain is built from TRBV5-1 and TRBJ2-7, with 8 bases identical to TRBD1. Germline V lookup: CDR1 SGHRS, CDR2 YFSETQ. Germline trimming cut 2 bases from V and 8 bases from J; bases unmatched to any gene: 9. This CDR3 comprises 14 residues. DNA for the CDR3: TGCGCCAGCAGCTTACGACAGGGGTATACGAAGCAGTACTTC. It yields the protein CASSLRQGYTKQYF.

The chain recombines TRBV11-3 with TRBJ2-2; a weak D match, TRBD1 (6 bases). From germline, CDR1 is SGHNT and CDR2 YENEEA. The V end was cut by 8 bases, the J end by 2 bases, with 15 bases between. The CDR3 is 15 amino acids. CDR3 nucleotides: TGTGCCAGCGCTATCACGGGACAAAACACCGGGGAGCTGTTTTTT. Protein product: CASAITGQNTGELFF. The variable domain in full, with the rest retrieved from reference TRBV11-3 and TRBJ2-2, is EAGVVQSPRYKIIEKKQPVAFWCNPISGHNTLYWYLQNLGQGPELLIRYENEEAVDDSQLPKDRFSAERLKGVDSTLKIQPAELGDSAVYLCASAITGQNTGELFFGEGSRLTVL.

This clone appeared once. The rearrangement links TRBV6-6 to TRBJ2-3; a weak D match, TRBD2 (5 bases). The V gene's germline CDR1 is MNHNY and CDR2 SVGAGI (reference sequence). Trimming shortened V by 8 bases and J by 0 bases, and 18 bases separated the two germline ends. The CDR3 is 16 residues long. The CDR3, as DNA: TGTGCCAGCCGGCTGAGGGCATGGACCAGCACAGATACGCAGTATTTT. Residues: CASRLRAWTSTDTQYF.

The J gene is TRBJ2-5, the V gene TRBV4-3; tentative D call: TRBD1 (6 bases). V was shortened by 4 bases and J by 1 base, with 7 bases between the two germline ends. Germline CDR1 and CDR2: LGHNA and YSLEER. The CDR3 runs to 13 residues. CDR3 in amino acids: CASSRGGQETQYF. CDR3 DNA sequence: TGCGCCAGCAGCCGAGGGGGCCAAGAGACCCAGTACTTC.

The chain joins TRBV19 to TRBJ1-5, with D possibly being TRBD1 (6 bases). This CDR3 contains 13 residues. CDR1 LNHDA and CDR2 SQIVND come from the germline V gene (reference sequence). Trimming cost V 6 bases and J 4 bases, with 10 bases left between them. The CDR3 loop reads CASSRQENQPQHF. The CDR3 DNA is TGTGCCAGTAGCCGACAGGAGAATCAGCCCCAGCATTTT.

The genes are TRBV2 and TRBJ1-1, with D hard to call. This CDR3 has 13 amino acids. Germline values: CDR1 SNHLY, CDR2 FYNNEI. Between the trimmed V and J ends, which lost 6 bases and 1 base, there was a span of 9 bases. The CDR3 loop is CASRVDGNTEAFF. The CDR3 bases are TGTGCCAGCAGGGTAGATGGGAACACTGAAGCTTTCTTT.

The J gene is TRBJ1-5, the V gene TRBV7-9, with 9 bases fitting TRBD1. Germline loops: CDR1 SEHNR, CDR2 FQNEAQ (reference sequence). The trim removed 5 bases at V and 1 base at J, leaving 9 bases unmatched. The CDR3 has 17 amino acids. The CDR3 coding sequence is TGTGCCAGCAGCATAACCGGGACAGGGTTCAGCAATCAGCCCCAGCATTTT. It codes for CASSITGTGFSNQPQHF.

The V gene is TRBV30, the J gene TRBJ2-3; 15 bases fit TRBD2. The J segment lost 0 bases and the V segment lost 3 bases, leaving 4 bases of the junction unmatched. In germline, CDR1 is GTSNPN, CDR2 SVGIG (reference sequence). The CDR3 sequence is 17 residues long. CDR3 nucleotides: TGTGCCTGGAGCCCGGGACTAGCGGGAGGAAGCACAGATACGCAGTATTTT. This sequence encodes CAWSPGLAGGSTDTQYF.

The rearrangement uses TRBV13 and TRBJ2-3, with a possible D match to TRBD2 (6 bases). Deletions cut 1 base from V and 6 bases from J, with 14 bases between. The CDR3 has 15 residues. Germline values: CDR1 PRHDT, CDR2 FYEKMQ (reference sequence). CDR3 sequence reads: CASSLEAGGGDTQYF. For the CDR3, the DNA is TGTGCCAGCAGCTTAGAAGCGGGTGGCGGGGATACGCAGTATTTT.

This clone counts as medium-sized. This is likely a read error, given that the CDR3 carries no conserved phenylalanine or tryptophan at its end. The limits of the CDR3 on the DNA are not certain, so only TCRdb's listed CDR3 is given. V gene TRBV7-2 combines with J gene TRBJ2-7; the listed D gene, TRBD1, was not tested against the DNA. The germline CDR1 and CDR2 sequences are SGHTA and FQGNSA. The CDR3 region is 13 residues in length, termini included. This chain's CDR3 is CASSYQHRGLRTY.

CDR3 nucleotide sequence: TGTGCCAGCAGCCGTAGACAGGGGAATGGCTACACCTTC. It translates to CASSRRQGNGYTF. This sequence joins TRBV3-1 (or the pseudogene TRBV3-2) and TRBJ1-2, with 8 bases that match TRBD1. Germline values: CDR1 LGHDT, CDR2 YNNKEL (reference sequence). The ends lost 4 bases at V and 6 bases at J; junction bases unmatched: 4. The CDR3 runs to 13 residues.

The chain links TRBV27 to TRBJ1-5; D is ambiguous. The CDR3 totals 13 residues. The germline V gene encodes CDR1 MNHEY and CDR2 SMNVEV (reference sequence). V dropped 3 bases and J dropped 4 bases, with 7 bases sitting between them. The CDR3, as DNA: TGTGCCAGCAGTTTCGCCAGGAATCAGCCCCAGCATTTT. Residues: CASSFARNQPQHF.

This chain links TRBV5-1 with TRBJ1-4; D may be TRBD1 (5 bases). V shed 4 bases and J shed 4 bases, with 14 bases lying between them. Looked up from germline, CDR1 is SGHRS and CDR2 is YFSETQ. The CDR3 has 15 residues. The chain's CDR3 is CASSAPGSHNEKLFF. The CDR3 coding sequence is TGCGCCAGCAGCGCCCCAGGGTCTCATAATGAAAAACTGTTTTTT.

V is TRBV19 and J is TRBJ2-5; D might be TRBD1 (5 bases). Germline loops: CDR1 LNHDA, CDR2 SQIVND (reference sequence). Deletions cut 5 bases from V and 5 bases from J, with 18 bases between. The CDR3 runs 15 residues. CDR3 in DNA: TGTGCCAGTAGTCAAACGACAGCCTTACAGGAGACCCAGTACTTC. Amino acid sequence: CASSQTTALQETQYF.

This chain uses TRBV15 with TRBJ2-6; 8 positions match TRBD1. V shed 2 bases and J 2 bases; nucleotides not matched to a gene: 11. Germline V gene data show CDR1 as LNHNV and CDR2 as YYDKDF (reference sequence). This CDR3 is built from 19 residues. The CDR3 DNA follows: TGTGCCACCAGCAGATCCCTCGGACAGGGATTACCTGGGGCCAACGTCCTGACTTTC. It translates to CATSRSLGQGLPGANVLTF.

This clone was observed a few times. The V and J genes are TRBV19 and TRBJ2-7, with 8 bases matching TRBD1. The CDR3 is made up of 13 amino acids. The V gene's germline CDR1 is LNHDA and CDR2 SQIVND (reference sequence). The ends lost 7 bases at V and 2 bases at J; junction bases unmatched: 4. This CDR3 is CASKSTGAYEQYF. CDR3 nucleotides: TGTGCCAGTAAATCGACAGGGGCCTACGAGCAGTACTTC.

This clone was observed a single time. The rearrangement joins TRBV28 to TRBJ2-7, with TRBD1 matching 7 bases. This CDR3 is 15 amino acids long. CDR1 and CDR2 (germline): MDHEN, SYDVKM. V shed 6 bases, J shed 0 bases, and the junction held 8 bases outside the gene matches. The DNA of the CDR3 is TGTGCCAGCAGCCTAACAGGGGCGACCTCCTACGAGCAGTACTTC. This sequence encodes CASSLTGATSYEQYF.

The J gene is TRBJ2-1, the V gene TRBV11-2; TRBD1 matches 9 bases. Germline trimming cut 5 bases from V and 13 bases from J; bases unmatched to any gene: 9. Germline-derived CDR1 and CDR2 are SGHAT and FQNNGV. The CDR3 totals 13 residues. The CDR3 region is CASSPGQGRRQFF. The CDR3 DNA sequence: TGTGCCAGCAGCCCCGGACAGGGGAGACGCCAGTTCTTC.

This rearrangement joins TRBV19 to TRBJ2-7, with D possibly being TRBD1 or TRBD2 (5 bases each). Deletions cut 4 bases from V and 5 bases from J, with 18 bases between. The germline gives CDR1 LNHDA, CDR2 SQIVND (reference sequence). The CDR3 covers 15 residues. CDR3 residues: CASSTSPGTHHEQYF. The CDR3 DNA follows: TGTGCCAGTAGTACGTCTCCCGGGACGCACCACGAGCAGTACTTC.

This clone was seen once. J is TRBJ2-1 and V is TRBV7-9, with 7 bases aligning to TRBD2. Losses at the gene ends were 5 bases for V and 9 bases for J; bases not matched to a gene: 4. The CDR3 has 12 amino acids. CDR1 and CDR2 (germline): SEHNR, FQNEAQ (reference sequence). The CDR3 nucleotides read TGTGCCAGCAGCGAAGGGGAGGGTGAGCAGTTCTTC. Translated, it gives CASSEGEGEQFF.

This rearrangement joins TRBV18 to TRBJ2-5; 16 bases map to TRBD2. V trimming: 0 bases; J trimming: 3 bases; junction bases outside the gene matches: 1. The germline V gene encodes CDR1 KGHSH and CDR2 LQKENI. This CDR3 comprises 17 residues. In DNA form, the CDR3 reads TGTGCCAGCTCACCACCGGGACTAGCGGGAGGGGAAGAGACCCAGTACTTC. This gives the protein CASSPPGLAGGEETQYF.

This chain uses TRBV18 with TRBJ2-1; D might be TRBD2 (6 bases). Trimming took 1 base from V and 6 from J, leaving 10 bases between them. Germline CDR1 reads KGHSH; CDR2 reads LQKENI. The CDR3 runs 14 residues. CDR3 sequence reads: CASSPQAGGNEQFF. The DNA for the CDR3 is TGTGCCAGCTCACCACAAGCCGGGGGCAATGAGCAGTTCTTC. The variable domain in full, completed from reference TRBV18 and TRBJ2-1, reads NAGVMQNPRHLVRRRGQEARLRCSPMKGHSHVYWYRQLPEEGLKFMVYLQKENIIDESGMPKERFSAEFPKEGPSILRIQQVVRGDSAAYFCASSPQAGGNEQFFGPGTRLTVL.

This clone turned up a few times. The rearrangement uses TRBV5-1 and TRBJ2-1, with TRBD1 as a possible D gene (6 bases). The CDR3 is made up of 16 amino acids. Trimming took 0 bases from V and 0 from J, leaving 10 bases between them. The germline gives CDR1 SGHRS, CDR2 YFSETQ. The CDR3 DNA sequence: TGCGCCAGCAGCTTGGAGGGACAAAGCTCCTACAATGAGCAGTTCTTC. Translation gives CASSLEGQSSYNEQFF.

The genes are TRBV6-5 and TRBJ2-7; D is possibly TRBD2 (6 bases). The germline gives CDR1 MNHEY, CDR2 SVGAGI. The CDR3 loop spans 12 amino acids. Trimming took off 10 bases at V and 5 bases at J, with 15 bases between the two ends. The CDR3 sequence: CATRRQRDEQYF. The CDR3 coding sequence is TGTGCCACCCGCAGGCAGCGGGACGAGCAGTACTTC.

The chain carries TRBV2 and TRBJ1-5; 9 positions match TRBD1. Per the germline V gene, CDR1 is SNHLY and CDR2 is FYNNEI. J lost 7 bases, V lost 2 bases, and 18 bases had no gene match. This CDR3 is 19 amino acids long. For the CDR3, the DNA is TGTGCCAGCAGTGAAATACTCCGGGACAGGGTCGTTTTGAAGCAGCCCCAGCATTTT. Translation gives CASSEILRDRVVLKQPQHF.

This clone was recorded a few times. The rearrangement uses TRBV6-2 or TRBV6-3 and TRBJ2-7; D is uncertain. From germline, CDR1 is MNHEY and CDR2 SVGEGT. CDR3 length: 15 residues. The germline V and J ends were trimmed by 5 bases and 4 bases, with 18 bases remaining between them. CDR3 in amino acids: CASSQILTSNYEQYF. Written as DNA, the CDR3 is TGTGCCAGCAGTCAGATCCTTACCTCCAATTACGAGCAGTACTTC.